This is a list of T cell receptor beta chains from one sample in a study of technical replicates of blood from a handful of donors. Clones were sequenced by immunoSEQ multiplex PCR, and TCRdb holds only the in-frame ones, with some missing. The sample lists over 70,000 clones; roughly 92% were seen once. Material: T cells isolated from PBMCs. The receptors were gathered from a human donor in good health. CDR3s include the opening cysteine and the closing phenylalanine or tryptophan.

v_call	j_call	cdr3_aa
TRBV28	TRBJ2-3	CASSPSDRDTQYF
TRBV27	TRBJ2-2	CASSLAGEDGELFF
TRBV11-2	TRBJ2-7	CASSLETGLYEQYF
TRBV9	TRBJ2-7	CASSPRAGGPHEQYF
TRBV30	TRBJ1-4	CAWYRDGTNEKLFF
TRBV27	TRBJ1-5	CASSLFSGQGLNQPQHF
TRBV28	TRBJ1-4	CASSQIGTGTNEKLFF
TRBV6-4	TRBJ1-1	CASRATGEEAFF
TRBV6-5	TRBJ2-7	CASSYRTLPYEQYF
TRBV27	TRBJ1-4	CASSLLPQSSGVRNEKLFF
TRBV18	TRBJ2-7	CASSLNSKTGGEQYF
TRBV5-1	TRBJ2-2	CASSKRATQGSNTGELFF
TRBV9	TRBJ1-5	CASSASGGRQPQHF
TRBV9	TRBJ1-1	CASSPSGNTEAFF
TRBV19	TRBJ1-3	CASSILAGYENTIYF
TRBV19	TRBJ2-3	CASSMWRPTSTDTQYF
TRBV11-1	TRBJ2-2	CASREGGYTGELFF
TRBV4-2	TRBJ2-7	CASSQAGTSGDYEQYF
TRBV5-5	TRBJ1-5	CASSLDPGYSNQPQHF
TRBV5-1	TRBJ2-2	CASNSDTHTGELFF
TRBV6-5	TRBJ1-1	CASSPDRRLEAFF
TRBV28	TRBJ2-3	CASSLSRTSGTTDTQYF
TRBV27	TRBJ2-7	CASSLNSYEQYF
TRBV10-3	TRBJ2-3	CAISESGPSTDTQYF
TRBV30	TRBJ2-1	CAWCPGLINEQFF
TRBV19	TRBJ2-2	CASSGLINTGELFF
TRBV6-5	TRBJ1-5	CASSYGGFSGNQPQHF